This T cell receptor beta chain was observed in a study of shared clonotypes between healthy human individuals. Study overall: The composition of the donors was a couple of women and a few men aged 18 to 49.

Points from the study as a whole: Clonotypes which were not shared had lower generation probabilities than clonotypes that all four donors shared. Compared with memory subsets, naive subsets generally had larger estimated richness. Approximately 5% of naive CD4 clonotypes were shared across four donors.

In the case of this clone: Antigen: not known.

CDR3 length equals 12 residues. CDR1 and CDR2 from the germline V gene are MNHEY and SMNVEV (reference sequence). Trimming removed 8 bases at V and 4 bases at J, with 11 bases between. Repertoires were generated with immunoSEQ multiplex PCR, while TCRdb's copy carries only in-frame clones and drops some. This table holds about 710,000 clones, around three quarters found once. Sequencing was done on a sample of memory CD4+ T cells sorted from blood. This sample's subset: CD45RA-negative fraction. J is TRBJ1-1 and V is TRBV27, with D unclear. The sequence was obtained from a woman between 25 and 40 years old in good health. CDR3: CASHGMATEAFF. The CDR3 DNA follows: TGTGCCAGCCACGGTATGGCCACTGAAGCTTTCTTT.